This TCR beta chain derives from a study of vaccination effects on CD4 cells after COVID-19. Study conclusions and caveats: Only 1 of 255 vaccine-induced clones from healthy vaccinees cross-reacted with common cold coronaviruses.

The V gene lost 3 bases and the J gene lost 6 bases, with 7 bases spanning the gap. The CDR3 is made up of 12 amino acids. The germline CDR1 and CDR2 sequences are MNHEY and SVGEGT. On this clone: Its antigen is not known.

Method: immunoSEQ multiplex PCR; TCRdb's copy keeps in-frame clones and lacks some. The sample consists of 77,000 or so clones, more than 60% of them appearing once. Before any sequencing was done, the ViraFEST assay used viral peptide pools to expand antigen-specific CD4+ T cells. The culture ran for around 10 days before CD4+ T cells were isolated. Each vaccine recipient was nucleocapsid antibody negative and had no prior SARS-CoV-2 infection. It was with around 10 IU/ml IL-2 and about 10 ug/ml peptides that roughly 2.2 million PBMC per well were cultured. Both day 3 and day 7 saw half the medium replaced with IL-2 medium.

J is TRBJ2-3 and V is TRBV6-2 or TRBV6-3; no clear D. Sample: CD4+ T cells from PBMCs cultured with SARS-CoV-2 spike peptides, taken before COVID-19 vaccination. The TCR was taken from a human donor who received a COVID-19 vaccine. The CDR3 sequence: CASSYSVDTQYF. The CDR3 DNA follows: TGTGCCAGCAGTTATTCGGTGGATACGCAGTATTTT.